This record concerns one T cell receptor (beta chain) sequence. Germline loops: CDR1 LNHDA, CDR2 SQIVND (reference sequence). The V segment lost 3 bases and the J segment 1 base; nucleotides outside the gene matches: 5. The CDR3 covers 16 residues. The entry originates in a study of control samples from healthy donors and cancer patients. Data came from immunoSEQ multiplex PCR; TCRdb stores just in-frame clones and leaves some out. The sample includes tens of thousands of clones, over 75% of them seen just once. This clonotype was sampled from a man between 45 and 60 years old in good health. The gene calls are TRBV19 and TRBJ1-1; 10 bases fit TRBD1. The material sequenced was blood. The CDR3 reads CASSIPRQGANTEAFF. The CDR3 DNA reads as TGTGCCAGTAGTATCCCCCGACAGGGGGCGAACACTGAAGCTTTCTTT.